The 20 T cell receptor beta chains given below trace back to one sample, sequenced in a study of T-cell reconstitution after alpha-beta-depleted transplantation in children. Using unique molecular identifiers, the investigators prepared the TCRbeta library. One entry per CDR3 protein, called by TCRdb with MiXCR from the PCR reads. The table has around 490,000 distinct CDR3 sequences, about 10% seen once; the top ten hold 12% to 15%. This specimen consisted of PBMCs, mostly from graft donor cells, obtained 180 days after TCRalphabeta/CD19-depleted stem cell transplant. The receptor set was obtained from a female patient between 2 and 10 years old who had a stem cell transplant for aplastic anemia, so the T cells may come from the graft donor.

This clonotype was picked up a small number of times. The CDR3 DNA reads as TGCAGTGCTAGCCACGGGACAGGCCGACTCTCCTCCTACAATGAGCAGTTCTTC. This encodes CSASHGTGRLSSYNEQFF. This sequence joins TRBV20-1 and TRBJ2-1; 8 bases agree with TRBD1. CDR1 is DFQATT, CDR2 SNEGSKA, per germline (reference sequence). This CDR3 region has 18 residues. V shed 3 bases, J shed 0 bases, and the junction held 13 bases outside the gene matches.

The rearrangement links TRBV28 to TRBJ2-6; tentatively, D is TRBD2 (5 bases). The V gene's germline CDR1 is MDHEN and CDR2 SYDVKM. The CDR3 covers 19 residues. Trimming left V 5 bases short and J 0 bases short, with 20 bases between. The CDR3 DNA follows: TGTGCCAGCAGTCAACCACTCGGACTCCCGAGCTCTGGGGCCAACGTCCTGACTTTC. It specifies CASSQPLGLPSSGANVLTF.

The table lists this clonotype with a few counts. The gene calls are TRBV12-3 or TRBV12-4 and TRBJ2-5; 11 nucleotides agree with TRBD2. Trimming cost V 5 bases and J 6 bases; bases outside gene matches: 8. This CDR3 has 15 amino acids. The CDR3 sequence is CASSPQLAGVKTQYF. DNA for the CDR3: TGTGCCAGCAGTCCCCAACTAGCGGGAGTAAAGACCCAGTACTTC.

In its sample, this clonotype was seen a few times. The chain combines TRBV10-3 with TRBJ2-1; 7 bases map to TRBD1. The CDR3 covers 15 residues. Germline assignment: CDR1 ENHRY and CDR2 SYGVKD. Germline trimming cut 6 bases from V and 6 bases from J; bases unmatched to any gene: 11. The chain's CDR3 is CAIRPTGVRGNEQFF. The CDR3 region has the DNA TGTGCCATCAGACCTACAGGGGTAAGGGGCAATGAGCAGTTCTTC.

In this sample, this clonotype turned up a few times. V gene TRBV28 combines with J gene TRBJ2-3, with unresolved D. The V gene's germline CDR1 is MDHEN and CDR2 SYDVKM. V lost 4 bases and J 0 bases, leaving 17 bases between the germline ends. This CDR3 region has 17 residues. The CDR3 coding sequence is TGTGCCAGCAGTTGGGCAGCCTTATTTTCTAGCACAGATACGCAGTATTTT. Translated, it gives CASSWAALFSSTDTQYF.

This clonotype was counted only a few times. This chain connects TRBV7-9 to TRBJ2-1, with 7 positions matching TRBD2. The CDR3 consists of 14 residues. CDR1 is SEHNR, CDR2 FQNEAQ, per germline (reference sequence). Trimming took 1 base from V and 8 from J; bases not matched to a gene: 5. This CDR3 is CASSLGAGAHEQFF. The DNA of the CDR3 is TGTGCCAGCAGCTTAGGGGCGGGAGCCCATGAGCAGTTCTTC.

V is TRBV12-3 or TRBV12-4 and J is TRBJ2-2; no clear D gene. Trimming took off 8 bases at V and 7 bases at J, with 11 bases between the two ends. The CDR3 is 12 residues long. CDR3 DNA: TGTGCCAGCGACGGGTATGGCGGGGAGCTGTTTTTT. It specifies CASDGYGGELFF.

A few counts support this clonotype. The rearrangement joins TRBV7-3 to TRBJ2-5; 12 nucleotides match TRBD2. Germline V gene lookup returns CDR1 SGHTA and CDR2 FQGTGA. The CDR3 contains 19 residues. V lost 5 bases, J lost 5 bases, and 18 bases stayed unmatched. CDR3 DNA sequence: TGTGCCAGCAGCCAAAGACCCTGGCTAGCGGGAGGGAGGTCGGAGACCCAGTACTTC. Protein sequence: CASSQRPWLAGGRSETQYF.

This clonotype was detected a few times. V and J are TRBV5-6 and TRBJ2-3; 10 bases align to TRBD2. J was trimmed by 0 bases and V by 1 base; bases with no gene match: 2. CDR3 length: 16 residues. Germline V gene data show CDR1 as SGHDT and CDR2 as YYEEEE. CDR3 loop: CASSLRTSGSTDTQYF. The CDR3 coding sequence is TGTGCCAGCAGCTTGAGGACTAGCGGTAGCACAGATACGCAGTATTTT.

The chain uses TRBV28 and TRBJ2-7, with D hard to call. From germline, CDR1 is MDHEN and CDR2 SYDVKM. The CDR3 runs to 11 residues. V was shortened by 6 bases and J by 5 bases, with 8 bases between the two germline ends. CDR3: CASSLYHEQYF. The CDR3 nucleotides are TGTGCCAGCAGCCTGTACCACGAGCAGTACTTC.

The sample holds a few counts of this clonotype. The chain uses TRBV12-3 or TRBV12-4 and TRBJ2-1, with 10 bases matching TRBD2. J gave up 6 bases and V 6 bases, and 14 bases lay outside the gene matches. This CDR3 is 17 amino acids long. CDR3 sequence (DNA): TGTGCCAGCAGGTTCCTACTAGCGGGATTTAACCTCAATGAGCAGTTCTTC. This gives the protein CASRFLLAGFNLNEQFF.

Many counts were recorded for this clonotype. The rearrangement joins TRBV27 to TRBJ2-7; TRBD2 agrees at 7 bases. The V gene end was trimmed by 4 bases and the J gene end by 3 bases; junction bases not matched to a gene: 6. This CDR3 region has 14 residues. From germline, CDR1 is MNHEY and CDR2 SMNVEV (reference sequence). The CDR3 DNA is TGTGCCAGCAGTTCTACGGGAGGTATCTACGAGCAGTACGTC. Translation: CASSSTGGIYEQYV.

The rearrangement uses TRBV27 and TRBJ2-7; tentatively, D is TRBD2 (6 bases). The V end lost 4 bases, the J end lost 3 bases, and 19 bases lay between the germline ends. The CDR3 runs to 16 residues. From germline, CDR1 is MNHEY and CDR2 SMNVEV (reference sequence). The CDR3 loop reads CASSSLGGKGFYEQYV. The CDR3 DNA reads as TGTGCCAGCAGTTCTCTCGGGGGAAAAGGTTTCTACGAGCAGTACGTC.

The CDR3 is CASSRGQWLNEQFF. Here the CDR3 DNA reads TGCGCCAGCAGCCGGGGACAGTGGCTCAATGAGCAGTTCTTC. The V gene is TRBV10-2, the J gene TRBJ2-1, with 7 positions matching TRBD1. Trimming took 6 bases from V and 6 from J; bases not matched to a gene: 8. The CDR3 consists of 14 residues. Germline assignment: CDR1 WSHSY and CDR2 SAAADI.

The rearrangement joins TRBV9 to TRBJ2-1; TRBD2 agrees at 7 bases. CDR1 SGDLS and CDR2 YYNGEE come from the germline V gene. The V segment lost 3 bases and the J segment 4 bases; nucleotides outside the gene matches: 7. This CDR3 spans 15 amino acids. CDR3 in amino acids: CASSEHGDYYNEQFF. The CDR3 DNA reads TGTGCCAGCAGCGAGCACGGGGACTATTACAATGAGCAGTTCTTC.

The table lists this clonotype with a few counts. The chain combines TRBV6-1 with TRBJ1-2; 7 bases are a match to TRBD1. CDR1 MNHNS and CDR2 SASEGT come from the germline V gene. This CDR3 is 16 amino acids long. The trim removed 6 bases at V and 0 bases at J, leaving 10 bases unmatched. For the CDR3, the DNA is TGTGCCAGCAGGGCGACAGGGTCTTTAGCTAACTATGGCTACACCTTC. Its translation: CASRATGSLANYGYTF.

The chain is built from TRBV7-3 and TRBJ2-5, with D perhaps given as TRBD1 or TRBD2 (7 bases each). The CDR3 is made up of 16 amino acids. Germline V CDR1 and CDR2: SGHTA, FQGTGA. The ends were cut back, 5 bases at V and 4 bases at J, with 20 bases in the middle. CDR3 residues: CASSPSGGGPGETQYF. For the CDR3, the DNA is TGTGCCAGCAGCCCTTCAGGGGGGGGACCGGGAGAGACCCAGTACTTC.

Only a few counts were recorded for this clonotype. The chain couples TRBV11-1 to TRBJ2-3, with 7 bases that match TRBD2. The V gene end was trimmed by 2 bases and the J gene end by 2 bases; junction bases not matched to a gene: 13. There are 18 residues in the CDR3. In germline, CDR1 is SGHAT, CDR2 FQDESV (reference sequence). The CDR3: CASSLFGVREANTDTQYF. The CDR3 region has the DNA TGTGCCAGCAGCTTATTTGGCGTCCGGGAGGCCAACACAGATACGCAGTATTTT. Looking up the rest from reference TRBV11-1 and TRBJ2-3 gives the full variable domain: EAEVAQSPRYKITEKSQAVAFWCDPISGHATLYWYRQILGQGPELLVQFQDESVVDDSQLPKDRFSAERLKGVDSTLKIQPAELGDSAMYLCASSLFGVREANTDTQYFGPGTRLTVL.

The J gene is TRBJ2-1, the V gene TRBV28; 9 bases map to TRBD2. This CDR3 contains 16 residues. CDR1 MDHEN and CDR2 SYDVKM come from the germline V gene. V lost 8 bases, J lost 5 bases, and 13 bases stayed unmatched. Written as DNA, the CDR3 is TGTGCCAGCCATATACGCGGGCTAGCGGGAAACAATGAGCAGTTCTTC. Translated, it gives CASHIRGLAGNNEQFF.

This clonotype appeared a few times. The V and J genes are TRBV20-1 and TRBJ2-1; 7 positions match TRBD1. Germline assignment: CDR1 DFQATT and CDR2 SNEGSKA (reference sequence). Losses at the gene ends were 1 base for V and 0 bases for J; bases not matched to a gene: 12. The CDR3 has 18 amino acids. DNA for the CDR3: TGCAGTGCTAGAGCTGGGCCTCAGACAGGGCGCTCCTACAATGAGCAGTTCTTC. Translation: CSARAGPQTGRSYNEQFF.